This TCR beta chain was documented in a study of monozygotic twins with inflammatory bowel disease. Overall study findings and caveats: Whereas healthy co-twins had higher TCRbeta diversity (inverse Simpson), IBD patients had lower diversity.

TCRdb re-called the 5' RACE reads, yielding one record per CDR3 amino acid sequence without DNA. The sample's table shows more than 300,000 distinct CDR3 sequences. CDR1 and CDR2 from the germline V gene are KGHSH and LQKENI. The CDR3 covers 17 residues. As for this clonotype: As yet, its antigen is unknown.

This receptor was identified in a human donor with ulcerative colitis or Crohn's disease, or a healthy co-twin of an affected twin (not recorded which). The V and J genes are TRBV18 and TRBJ2-6. Sample: blood. The CDR3 loop reads CASSPPGRYSGANVLTF.